The 14 T cell receptor beta chains presented below share a single source sample, sequenced in a study of radiotherapy plus CTLA-4 blockade in lung cancer. This table comes from immunoSEQ multiplex PCR, and its TCRdb copy is limited to in-frame clones, with some not included. The sample holds tens of thousands of clones, approximately 77% seen once. Sequenced here: peripheral blood, sampled from a patient treated with radiotherapy plus ipilimumab. Receptors were obtained from a human donor with non-small cell lung cancer that progressed on radiotherapy plus ipilimumab.

The CDR3 DNA reads TGTGCCAGCAGGGATCAGCCCGCGAACACCGGGGAGCTGTTTTTT. It codes for CASRDQPANTGELFF. The gene calls are TRBV9 and TRBJ2-2; unclear D gene. Looked up from germline, CDR1 is SGDLS and CDR2 is YYNGEE. Deletions cut 5 bases from V and 0 bases from J, with 11 bases between. This CDR3 contains 15 residues.

The chain links TRBV2 to TRBJ1-5; D gene uncertain. V was pared by 5 bases and J by 3 bases, with 8 bases between. Germline V gives CDR1 SNHLY, CDR2 FYNNEI. The CDR3 has 13 residues. CDR3 nucleotide sequence: TGTGCCAGCAGTTACCGGTCCAATCAGCCCCAGCATTTT. Protein sequence: CASSYRSNQPQHF. The variable domain in full, completed from reference TRBV2 and TRBJ1-5, reads EPEVTQTPSHQVTQMGQEVILRCVPISNHLYFYWYRQILGQKVEFLVSFYNNEISEKSEIFDDQFSVERPDGSNFTLKIRSTKLEDSAMYFCASSYRSNQPQHFGDGTRLSIL.

This chain links TRBV7-2 with TRBJ1-1; 11 nucleotides align to TRBD1. CDR3 length equals 15 residues. Germline CDR1 reads SGHTA; CDR2 reads FQGNSA. V lost 1 base to trimming and J lost 4 bases; unmatched junction nucleotides: 2. In DNA, the CDR3 is TGTGCCAGCAGCTTAGTGGGGACAGGGGGCACTGAAGCTTTCTTT. Translation gives CASSLVGTGGTEAFF.

This clone has a handful of counts. The V and J genes are TRBV4-3 and TRBJ2-1, with D perhaps matching TRBD2 (5 bases). The V and J ends lost 1 base and 4 bases respectively, with 5 bases between them. The CDR3 consists of 13 residues. Germline V gene lookup returns CDR1 LGHNA and CDR2 YSLEER. The CDR3 loop reads CASSQGEYNEQFF. In DNA, the CDR3 is TGCGCCAGCAGCCAAGGGGAGTACAATGAGCAGTTCTTC.

The V and J genes are TRBV4-1 and TRBJ2-5; a possible D gene is TRBD2 (5 bases). The CDR3 length is 12 residues. V was pared by 3 bases and J by 7 bases, with 9 bases between. CDR1 MGHRA and CDR2 YSYEKL come from the germline V gene. The CDR3 coding sequence is TGCGCCAGCAGCCACCTCAGCGGGACCCAGTACTTC. Translation: CASSHLSGTQYF.

The chain is built from TRBV29-1 and TRBJ2-2; maybe TRBD1 (5 bases). The germline V gene has CDR1 SQVTM and CDR2 ANQGSEA. V lost 3 bases, J lost 2 bases, and 10 bases lay in between. The CDR3 spans 14 residues. The CDR3, as DNA: TGCAGCGTTGATGTAAGGGGTAACACCGGGGAGCTGTTTTTT. Its protein is CSVDVRGNTGELFF.

This chain joins TRBV11-2 and TRBJ1-2; 7 nucleotides line up with TRBD1. Germline values: CDR1 SGHAT, CDR2 FQNNGV. The CDR3 has 15 amino acids. V lost 4 bases and J lost 4; bases outside the gene matches: 9. The CDR3 DNA sequence: TGTGCCAGCAGCTCTATGACAGGGTTCGTCTATGGCTACACCTTC. Amino acid sequence: CASSSMTGFVYGYTF.

The chain carries TRBV6-5 and TRBJ2-7, with no clear D. CDR1 and CDR2 from the germline V gene are MNHEY and SVGAGI. V gave up 3 bases and J gave up 0 bases, with 6 bases separating them. This CDR3 region has 13 residues. The CDR3: CASSYSYSYEQYF. The CDR3, as DNA: TGTGCCAGCAGTTATTCATACTCCTACGAGCAGTACTTC.

The gene calls are TRBV4-1 and TRBJ2-3; 7 nucleotides line up with TRBD1. With V trimmed by 2 bases and J by 0 bases, 5 bases remained unmatched. The CDR3 totals 16 residues. Germline V gene data show CDR1 as MGHRA and CDR2 as YSYEKL. CDR3 sequence: CASSQRTGSSTDTQYF. As DNA, the CDR3 is TGCGCCAGCAGCCAAAGGACAGGTTCTAGCACAGATACGCAGTATTTT.

In its sample, this clone was seen a few times. The sample holds other DNA sequences that translate to the same CDR3. The rearrangement links TRBV7-3 to TRBJ1-1; weak D call: TRBD1 (6 bases). The germline gives CDR1 SGHTA, CDR2 FQGTGA. Trimming pared 5 bases from V and 2 bases from J, leaving 9 bases between. The CDR3 has 13 amino acids. CDR3 DNA sequence: TGTGCCAGCAGCGCACAGGGTAACACTGAAGCTTTCTTT. It codes for CASSAQGNTEAFF. Full variable domain (missing parts from reference TRBV7-3 and TRBJ1-1): GAGVSQTPSNKVTEKGKYVELRCDPISGHTALYWYRQSLGQGPEFLIYFQGTGAADDSGLPNDRFFAVRPEGSVSTLKIQRTERGDSAVYLCASSAQGNTEAFFGQGTRLTVV.

This clone was picked up a small number of times. V usage is TRBV2 and J usage is TRBJ2-3, with D possibly matching TRBD1 (5 bases). V lost 5 bases and J lost 2, with 11 bases in between. The CDR3 consists of 14 residues. In germline, CDR1 is SNHLY, CDR2 FYNNEI. The CDR3 nucleotides read TGTGCCAGCAGTTATTCAGGGCCCACAGATACGCAGTATTTT. Residues: CASSYSGPTDTQYF.

The chain recombines TRBV30 with TRBJ2-3, with no clear D. Germline CDR1 GTSNPN, CDR2 SVGIG (reference sequence). V was pared by 2 bases and J by 2 bases, with 17 bases between. The CDR3 spans 16 residues. The CDR3 region has the DNA TGTGCCTGGAGTACATATAACAGCTTTTTCACAGATACGCAGTATTTT. Residues: CAWSTYNSFFTDTQYF.

The chain joins TRBV7-9 to TRBJ2-7; possibly TRBD2 for D (5 bases). CDR1 and CDR2 from the germline V gene are SEHNR and FQNEAQ (reference sequence). V gave up 6 bases and J gave up 2 bases, with 17 bases separating them. This CDR3 has 15 residues. Written as DNA, the CDR3 is TGTGCCAGCAGTTCCCGGACCCTCGGGACCTACGAGCAGTACTTC. Its protein is CASSSRTLGTYEQYF.

The rearrangement joins TRBV6-5 to TRBJ2-7, with TRBD1 matching over 7 bases. Germline V gene lookup returns CDR1 MNHEY and CDR2 SVGAGI. The CDR3 is 14 amino acids. V gave up 2 bases and J gave up 3 bases; unmatched junction bases: 4. The CDR3 loop is CASSYGQAGYEQYF. CDR3 sequence (DNA): TGTGCCAGCAGTTACGGACAGGCAGGCTACGAGCAGTACTTC.